This is a list of T cell receptor beta chains from one sample in a study of CXCR3-negative and CXCR3-positive naive CD8 T cells. TCRdb reworked the 5' RACE reads into one entry per CDR3 protein, no DNA. This sample contains approximately 120,000 distinct CDR3 sequences. Sequencing was performed on naive CXCR3+ CD8+ T cells from blood. These receptor sequences come from a human donor in good health. Some clones in this sample may be carry-over from other donors' samples. Each CDR3 is given with its conserved first and last residue. Each record gives: V gene, J gene, CDR3 protein.

>TRBV5-1|TRBJ2-3
CASILSSFITDTQYF
>TRBV6-2/TRBV6-3|TRBJ1-5
CASSARTGGRQPQHF
>TRBV3-1|TRBJ2-2
CASSPTSWSTGELFF
>TRBV28|TRBJ2-5
CASSHDREGAYQETQYF
>TRBV9|TRBJ2-5
CASSVAGQGVETQYF
>TRBV29-1|TRBJ2-2
CSVEDGRFNTGELFF
>TRBV12-3/TRBV12-4|TRBJ2-1
CASSSLMASRNEQFF
>TRBV7-2|TRBJ2-1
CASSLGTGPPTNEQFF
>TRBV28|TRBJ2-1
CASSLGAGALSEQFF
>TRBV25-1|TRBJ2-1
CASSENRTGENEQFF
>TRBV5-1|TRBJ1-1
CASSQNIPGQGRAEAFF
>TRBV27|TRBJ1-5
CASSLSGGQPQHF
>TRBV2|TRBJ2-7
CASISELLSWEQYF
>TRBV10-1|TRBJ2-3
CASSPGLAGAQDTQYF
>TRBV4-1|TRBJ2-1
CASSQREWGTENEQFF